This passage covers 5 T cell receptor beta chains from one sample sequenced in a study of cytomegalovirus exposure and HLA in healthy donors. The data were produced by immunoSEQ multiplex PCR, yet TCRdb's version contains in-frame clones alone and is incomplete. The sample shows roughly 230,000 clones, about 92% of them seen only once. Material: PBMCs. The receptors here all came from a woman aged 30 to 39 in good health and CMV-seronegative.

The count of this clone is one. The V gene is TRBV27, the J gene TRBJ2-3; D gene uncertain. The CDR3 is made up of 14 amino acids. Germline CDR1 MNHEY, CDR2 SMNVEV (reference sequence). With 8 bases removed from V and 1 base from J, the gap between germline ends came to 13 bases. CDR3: CASSSGVGTDTQYF. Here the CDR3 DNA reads TGTGCCAGCTCTTCTGGGGTGGGCACAGATACGCAGTATTTT.

The CDR3 bases are TGTGCCTGGAGCAAGCAGGCAGCTCGCCAAGAGACCCAGTACTTC. Translation gives CAWSKQAARQETQYF. The chain joins TRBV30 to TRBJ2-5, with D hard to call. The CDR3 consists of 15 residues. Germline CDR1 and CDR2: GTSNPN and SVGIG (reference sequence). Deletions cut 3 bases from V and 1 base from J, with 15 bases between.

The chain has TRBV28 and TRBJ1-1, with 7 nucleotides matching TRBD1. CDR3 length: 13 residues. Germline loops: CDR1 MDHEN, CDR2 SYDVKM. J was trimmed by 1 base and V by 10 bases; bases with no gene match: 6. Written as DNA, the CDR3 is TGTGCCACCGGCGGGACAGAGAACACTGAAGCTTTCTTT. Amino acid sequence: CATGGTENTEAFF. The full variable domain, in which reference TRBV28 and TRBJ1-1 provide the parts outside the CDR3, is DVKVTQSSRYLVKRTGEKVFLECVQDMDHENMFWYRQDPGLGLRLIYFSYDVKMKEKGDIPEGYSVSREKKERFSLILESASTNQTSMYLCATGGTENTEAFFGQGTRLTVV.

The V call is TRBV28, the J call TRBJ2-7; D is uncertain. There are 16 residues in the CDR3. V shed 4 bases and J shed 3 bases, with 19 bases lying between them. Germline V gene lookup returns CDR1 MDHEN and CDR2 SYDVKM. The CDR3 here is CASSSPRHLYNYEQYF. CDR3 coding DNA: TGTGCCAGCAGTTCCCCCCGACACTTATATAACTACGAGCAGTACTTC.

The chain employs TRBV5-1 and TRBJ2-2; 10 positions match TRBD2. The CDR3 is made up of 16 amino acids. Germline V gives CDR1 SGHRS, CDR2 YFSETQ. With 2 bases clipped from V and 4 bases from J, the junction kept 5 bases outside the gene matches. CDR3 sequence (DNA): TGCGCCAGCAGCTTAGGGAGCGGGAGGGGCACCGGGGAGCTGTTTTTT. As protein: CASSLGSGRGTGELFF.